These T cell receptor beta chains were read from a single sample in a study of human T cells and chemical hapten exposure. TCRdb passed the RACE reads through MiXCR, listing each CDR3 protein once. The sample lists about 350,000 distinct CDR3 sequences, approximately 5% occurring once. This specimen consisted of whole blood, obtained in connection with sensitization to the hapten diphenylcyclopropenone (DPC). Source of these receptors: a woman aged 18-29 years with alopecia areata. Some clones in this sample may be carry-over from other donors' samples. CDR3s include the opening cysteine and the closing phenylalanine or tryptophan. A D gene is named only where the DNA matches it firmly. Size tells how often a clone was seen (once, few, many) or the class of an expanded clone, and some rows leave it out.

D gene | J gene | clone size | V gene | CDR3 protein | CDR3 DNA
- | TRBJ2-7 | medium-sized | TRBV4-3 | CASSQLGDGSYEQYF | TGCGCCAGCAGCCAGTTGGGGGACGGCTCCTACGAGCAGTACTTC
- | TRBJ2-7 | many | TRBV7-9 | CASSTLSPEQYF | TGTGCCAGCAGCACCCTCTCCCCCGAGCAGTACTTC
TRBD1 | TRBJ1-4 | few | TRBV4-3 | CASSQDGQTGANEKLFF | TGCGCCAGCAGCCAAGATGGCCAGACAGGGGCTAATGAAAAACTGTTTTTT
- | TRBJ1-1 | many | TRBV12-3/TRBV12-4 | CASSFGGLNTEAFF | TGTGCCAGCAGTTTTGGAGGGTTGAACACTGAAGCTTTCTTT
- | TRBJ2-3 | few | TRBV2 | CASSEELGAGTQYF | TGTGCCAGCAGTGAAGAGCTGGGGGCAGGGACGCAGTATTTT
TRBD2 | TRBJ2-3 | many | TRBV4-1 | CASSQERGGPSTDTQYF | TGCGCCAGCAGCCAAGAACGCGGGGGGCCGAGCACAGATACGCAGTATTTT
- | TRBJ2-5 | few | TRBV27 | CASSFISGDIQETQYF | TGTGCCAGCAGTTTTATTTCTGGGGACATCCAAGAGACCCAGTACTTC
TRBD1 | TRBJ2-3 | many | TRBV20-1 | CSARPWTGPTDTQYF | TGCAGTGCTAGACCATGGACAGGGCCCACAGATACGCAGTATTTT
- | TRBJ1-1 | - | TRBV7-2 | CASSLGWGQREAFF | TGTGCCAGCAGCTTAGGGTGGGGTCAGCGTGAAGCTTTCTTT
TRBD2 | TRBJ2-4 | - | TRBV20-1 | CSAPPGGRDIQYF | TGCAGTGCCCCTCCGGGGGGTAGAGACATTCAGTACTTC
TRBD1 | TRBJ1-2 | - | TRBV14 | CASSRGTGRNYGYTF | TGTGCCAGCAGCCGCGGGACAGGGCGTAACTATGGCTACACCTTC
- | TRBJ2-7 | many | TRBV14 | CASSPGAGAYEQYF | TGTGCCAGCAGCCCCGGGGCAGGGGCCTACGAGCAGTACTTC
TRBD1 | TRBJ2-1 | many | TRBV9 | CASNTGVRNNEQFF | TGTGCCAGCAACACAGGGGTTCGGAACAATGAGCAGTTCTTC
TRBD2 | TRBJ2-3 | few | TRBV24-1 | CATSRGLAGLDTQYF | TGTGCCACCAGCCGCGGACTAGCGGGGCTGGATACGCAGTATTTT
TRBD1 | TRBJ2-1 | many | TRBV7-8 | CASSLGTGTYNEQFF | TGTGCCAGCAGCTTAGGGACAGGGACCTACAATGAGCAGTTCTTC
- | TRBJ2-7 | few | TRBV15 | CATSRDVEGEEQYF | TGTGCCACCAGCAGAGATGTGGAAGGGGAAGAGCAGTACTTC
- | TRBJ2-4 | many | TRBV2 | CASSLPGRAIQYF | TGTGCCAGCAGCCTACCGGGCCGGGCCATTCAGTACTTC
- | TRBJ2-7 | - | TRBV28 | CASRSIRAYEQYF | TGTGCCAGCAGATCCATCCGGGCCTACGAGCAGTACTTC
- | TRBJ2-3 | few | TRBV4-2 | CASSPRGRGRVDTQYF | TGTGCCAGCAGCCCCCGAGGGCGGGGTCGTGTAGATACGCAGTATTTT
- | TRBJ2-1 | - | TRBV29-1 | CSVEWQGKIDEQFF | TGCAGCGTTGAGTGGCAGGGTAAAATCGATGAGCAGTTCTTC
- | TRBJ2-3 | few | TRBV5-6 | CASSLVGPGGDTQYF | TGTGCCAGCAGCTTGGTGGGCCCGGGCGGAGATACGCAGTATTTT
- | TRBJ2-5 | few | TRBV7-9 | CASSSRVEQETQYF | TGTGCCAGCAGCTCCCGGGTTGAACAAGAGACCCAGTACTTC
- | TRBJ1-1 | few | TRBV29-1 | CSVDDGGDTEAFF | TGCAGCGTTGACGACGGGGGGGACACTGAAGCTTTCTTT